This note documents a single T cell receptor beta chain sequence. Some clones are missing from TCRdb's copy, which holds only in-frame ones; the method was immunoSEQ multiplex PCR. In the table there are 350,000 to 400,000 clones, roughly 92% of which are singletons. The entry originates in a study of blood T cell repertoires in COVID-19. V was cut by 1 base and J by 4 bases, with 13 bases left in between. Germline-derived CDR1 and CDR2 are SEHNR and FQNEAQ (reference sequence). This CDR3 comprises 15 residues. Sequenced material: PBMCs or T cells enriched from blood (not recorded which). The chain employs TRBV7-9 and TRBJ1-1; D not resolved. The clonotype comes from a woman in her forties who had been exposed to COVID-19. CDR3 residues: CASSLGTLGGTEAFF. The CDR3 DNA sequence: TGTGCCAGCAGCTTAGGGACCCTCGGAGGCACTGAAGCTTTCTTT.